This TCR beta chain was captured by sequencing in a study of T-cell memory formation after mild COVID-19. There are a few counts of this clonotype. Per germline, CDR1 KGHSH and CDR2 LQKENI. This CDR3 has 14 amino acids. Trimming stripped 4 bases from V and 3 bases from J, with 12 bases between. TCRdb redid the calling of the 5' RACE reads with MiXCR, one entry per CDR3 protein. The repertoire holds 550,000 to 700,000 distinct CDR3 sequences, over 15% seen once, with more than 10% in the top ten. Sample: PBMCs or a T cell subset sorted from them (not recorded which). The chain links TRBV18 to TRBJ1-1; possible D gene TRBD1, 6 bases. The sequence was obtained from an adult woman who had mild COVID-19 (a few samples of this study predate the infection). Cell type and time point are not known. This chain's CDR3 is CASSLQGRYTEAFF. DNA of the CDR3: TGTGCCAGCTCACTTCAGGGGCGTTACACTGAAGCTTTCTTT. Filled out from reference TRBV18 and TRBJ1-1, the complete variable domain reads NAGVMQNPRHLVRRRGQEARLRCSPMKGHSHVYWYRQLPEEGLKFMVYLQKENIIDESGMPKERFSAEFPKEGPSILRIQQVVRGDSAAYFCASSLQGRYTEAFFGQGTRLTVV.